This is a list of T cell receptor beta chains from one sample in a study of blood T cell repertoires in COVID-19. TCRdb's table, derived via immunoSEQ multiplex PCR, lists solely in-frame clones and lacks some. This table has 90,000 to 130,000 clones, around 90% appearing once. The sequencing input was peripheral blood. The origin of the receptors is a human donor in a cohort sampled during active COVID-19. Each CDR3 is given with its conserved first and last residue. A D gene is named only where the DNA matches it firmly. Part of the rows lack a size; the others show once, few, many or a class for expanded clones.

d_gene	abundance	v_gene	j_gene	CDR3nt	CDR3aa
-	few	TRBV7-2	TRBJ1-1	TGTGCCAGCAGCTTTCAGGCGTACGGCGAAGCTTTCTTT	CASSFQAYGEAFF
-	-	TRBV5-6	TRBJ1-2	TGTGCCAGCAGCTTGGCATCCGACAGGCACTATGGCTACACCTTC	CASSLASDRHYGYTF
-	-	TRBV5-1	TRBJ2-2	TGCGCCAGCAGCTTGACAGTTAACACCGGGGAGCTGTTTTTT	CASSLTVNTGELFF
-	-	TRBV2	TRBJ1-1	TGTGCCAGCACTCGGACAGTGAACACTGAAGCTTTCTTT	CASTRTVNTEAFF
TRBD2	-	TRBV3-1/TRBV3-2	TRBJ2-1	TGTGCCAGCAGCCCCCCGGGACTAGCCTACAATGAGCAGTTCTTC	CASSPPGLAYNEQFF
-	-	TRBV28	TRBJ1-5	TGTGCCAGCAGTTTAGGCACACCTGGAGCCCAGCATTTT	CASSLGTPGAQHF
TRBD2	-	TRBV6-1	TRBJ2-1	TGTGCCAGCAGTGACCCCGGGACTAGCGGACGCGATGAGCAGTTCTTC	CASSDPGTSGRDEQFF
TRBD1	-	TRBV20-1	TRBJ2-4	TGCAGTGCTTTCACAGGGGGTTCTCAGTACTTC	CSAFTGGSQYF
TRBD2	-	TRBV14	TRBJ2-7	TGTGCCAGCAGCCGGGCAGCGGGGGCCCCCTACGAGCAGTACTTC	CASSRAAGAPYEQYF
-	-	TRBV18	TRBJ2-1	TGTGCCAGCTCACTCTCTAGTAATGAGCAGTTCTTC	CASSLSSNEQFF
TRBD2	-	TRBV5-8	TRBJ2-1	TGTGCCAGCAGCTCCGGGACTAGCGGAGACAATGAGCAGTTCTTC	CASSSGTSGDNEQFF
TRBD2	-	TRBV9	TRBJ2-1	TGTGCCAGCAGCACGACGGGAGGTTTGGATGAGCAGTTCTTC	CASSTTGGLDEQFF
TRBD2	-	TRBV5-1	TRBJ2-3	TGCGCCAGCAGCTTACTAGCGGGAGGGACAGATACGCAGTATTTT	CASSLLAGGTDTQYF
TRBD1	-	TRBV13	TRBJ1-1	TGTGCCAGCAGCCCGTTACAGGGGGCTCTGGCTGAAGCTTTCTTT	CASSPLQGALAEAFF
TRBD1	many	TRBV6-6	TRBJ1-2	TGTGCCAGCAGTGGGACAGGGAGAGGGACTAACTATGGCTACACCTTC	CASSGTGRGTNYGYTF
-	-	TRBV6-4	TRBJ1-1	TGTGCCAGCAGAGAGAGCGGGGGGACTGAAGCTTTCTTT	CASRESGGTEAFF
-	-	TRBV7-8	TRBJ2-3	TGTGCCAGCAGCCACGAGGCAGCTACTAGCACAGATACGCAGTATTTT	CASSHEAATSTDTQYF